This T cell receptor (beta chain) originates from a study of cytomegalovirus exposure and HLA in healthy donors. It was with 60 Vbeta and 13 Jbeta primers that the PCR ran. TCRdb's copy holds only in-frame clones and misses some; the assay was immunoSEQ multiplex PCR. This sample has 150,000 to 250,000 clones, with 82% found just once. A note on this clone: Its antigen is unknown.

Study-level results: Using a false discovery rate of 0.05, a later analysis showed that 16,951 TCR beta sequences were associated with HLA alleles.

This CDR3 region has 11 residues. V gave up 5 bases and J gave up 2 bases, with 6 bases separating them. Germline V gene sequence: CDR1 DFQATT, CDR2 SNEGSKA (reference sequence). The source material was PBMCs. The TCR sequence derives from a boy aged 2 to 9 in good health and CMV-seronegative. V and J are TRBV20-1 and TRBJ2-5; D is unresolved. CDR3 in amino acids: CSALKQETQYF. The CDR3 coding sequence is TGCAGTGCTCTAAAACAAGAGACCCAGTACTTC.